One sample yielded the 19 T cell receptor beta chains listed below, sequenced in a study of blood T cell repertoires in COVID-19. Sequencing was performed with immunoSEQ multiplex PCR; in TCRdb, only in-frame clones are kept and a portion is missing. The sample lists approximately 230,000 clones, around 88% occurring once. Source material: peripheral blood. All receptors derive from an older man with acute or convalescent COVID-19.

In DNA form, the CDR3 reads TGTGCCAGCAGCTTGGACAGGGCAGCCGGGGAGCTGTTTTTT. Protein sequence: CASSLDRAAGELFF. The rearrangement joins TRBV5-4 to TRBJ2-2, with a possible D match to TRBD1 (6 bases). The length of the CDR3 is 14 residues. CDR1 is SGHNT and CDR2 is YYREEE in the germline V gene (reference sequence). Trimming left V 0 bases short and J 6 bases short, with 9 bases between.

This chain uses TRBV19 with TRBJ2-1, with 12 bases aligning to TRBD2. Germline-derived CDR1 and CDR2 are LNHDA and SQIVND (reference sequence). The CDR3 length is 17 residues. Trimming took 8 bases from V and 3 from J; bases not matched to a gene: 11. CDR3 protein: CASSLASGGANYNEQFF. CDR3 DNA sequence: TGTGCCAGTTCGTTGGCTAGCGGGGGGGCTAACTACAATGAGCAGTTCTTC. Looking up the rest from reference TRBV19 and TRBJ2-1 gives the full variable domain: DGGITQSPKYLFRKEGQNVTLSCEQNLNHDAMYWYRQDPGQGLRLIYYSQIVNDFQKGDIAEGYSVSREKKESFPLTVTSAQKNPTAFYLCASSLASGGANYNEQFFGPGTRLTVL.

CDR3 nucleotide sequence: TGTGCCAGCAGCTTCGGGACAGGCGGGAGTCAGCCCCAGCATTTT. This sequence encodes CASSFGTGGSQPQHF. The chain is built from TRBV11-2 and TRBJ1-5; 8 bases are shared with TRBD1. J was trimmed by 6 bases and V by 3 bases; bases with no gene match: 7. The CDR3 is made up of 15 amino acids. Germline CDR1 is SGHAT and CDR2 is FQNNGV.

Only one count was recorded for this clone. This CDR3 reads CASSWGDTGELFF. CDR3 in DNA: TGTGCCAGCAGTTGGGGGGACACCGGGGAGCTGTTTTTT. V and J are TRBV6-6 and TRBJ2-2, with D possibly matching TRBD2 (6 bases). This CDR3 has 13 amino acids. V was clipped by 4 bases and J by 3 bases, with 6 bases between them. Germline CDR1 and CDR2: MNHNY and SVGAGI (reference sequence).

CDR3 protein: CASTQGGATDTQYF. For the CDR3, the DNA is TGTGCCAGCACTCAAGGGGGGGCCACAGATACGCAGTATTTT. This rearrangement joins TRBV6-6 to TRBJ2-3; D may be TRBD2 (7 bases). CDR3 length: 14 residues. The V end lost 7 bases, the J end lost 2 bases, and 13 bases lay between the germline ends. Germline lookup yields CDR1 MNHNY and CDR2 SVGAGI (reference sequence).

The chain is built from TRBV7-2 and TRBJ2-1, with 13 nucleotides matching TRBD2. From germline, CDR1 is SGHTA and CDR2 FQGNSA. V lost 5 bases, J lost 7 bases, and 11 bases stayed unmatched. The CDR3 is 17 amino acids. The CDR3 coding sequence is TGTGCCAGCAGCCACCAGAGGACTAGCGGGGGTCTGAATGAGCAGTTCTTC. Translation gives CASSHQRTSGGLNEQFF.

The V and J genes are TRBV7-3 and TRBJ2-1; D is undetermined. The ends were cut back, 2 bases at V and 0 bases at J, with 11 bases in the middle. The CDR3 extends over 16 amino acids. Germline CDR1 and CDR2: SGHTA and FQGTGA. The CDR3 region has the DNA TGTGCCAGCAGCTTAGCAGGAAGTAGCTCCTACAATGAGCAGTTCTTC. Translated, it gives CASSLAGSSSYNEQFF.

The CDR3 is CASTPTGQPNTEAFF. Written as DNA, the CDR3 is TGTGCCAGCACCCCGACGGGACAGCCGAACACTGAAGCTTTCTTT. The chain combines TRBV6-5 with TRBJ1-1, with 7 bases that match TRBD1. J lost 1 base, V lost 7 bases, and 9 bases had no gene match. CDR3 length: 15 residues. Germline V gene data show CDR1 as MNHEY and CDR2 as SVGAGI.

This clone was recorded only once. The CDR3: CASSLVPTSQIAQYF. DNA of the CDR3: TGTGCCAGCAGCTTGGTTCCCACTAGTCAAATCGCCCAGTACTTC. The V gene is TRBV5-5, the J gene TRBJ2-5; D possibly corresponds to TRBD2 (5 bases). Trimming stripped 0 bases from V and 9 bases from J, with 18 bases between. The CDR3 loop spans 15 amino acids. CDR1 and CDR2 (germline): SGHKS, YYEKEE (reference sequence).

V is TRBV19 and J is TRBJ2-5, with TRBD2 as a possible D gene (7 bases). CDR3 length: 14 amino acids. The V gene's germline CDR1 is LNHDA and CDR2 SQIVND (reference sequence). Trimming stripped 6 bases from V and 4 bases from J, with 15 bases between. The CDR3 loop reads CASRRGGAGETQYF. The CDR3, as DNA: TGTGCCAGTAGACGAGGGGGGGCCGGAGAGACCCAGTACTTC.

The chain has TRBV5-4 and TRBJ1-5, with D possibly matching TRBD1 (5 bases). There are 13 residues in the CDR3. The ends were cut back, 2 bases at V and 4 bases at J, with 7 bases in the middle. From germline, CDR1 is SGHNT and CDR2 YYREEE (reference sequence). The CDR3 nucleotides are TGTGCCAGCAGCTTCGGGGGAAATCAGCCCCAGCATTTT. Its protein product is CASSFGGNQPQHF.

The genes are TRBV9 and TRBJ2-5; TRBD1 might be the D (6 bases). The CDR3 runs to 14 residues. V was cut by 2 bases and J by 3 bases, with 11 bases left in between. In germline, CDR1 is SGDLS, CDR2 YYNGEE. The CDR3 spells CASSVGQIKETQYF. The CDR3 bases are TGTGCCAGCAGCGTTGGACAGATTAAAGAGACCCAGTACTTC.

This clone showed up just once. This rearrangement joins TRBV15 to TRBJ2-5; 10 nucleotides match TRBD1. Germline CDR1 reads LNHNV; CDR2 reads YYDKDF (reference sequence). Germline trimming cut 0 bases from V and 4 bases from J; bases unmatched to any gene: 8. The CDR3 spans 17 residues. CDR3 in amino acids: CATSRDGDRGLLETQYF. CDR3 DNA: TGTGCCACCAGCAGAGATGGAGACAGGGGGCTATTAGAGACCCAGTACTTC.

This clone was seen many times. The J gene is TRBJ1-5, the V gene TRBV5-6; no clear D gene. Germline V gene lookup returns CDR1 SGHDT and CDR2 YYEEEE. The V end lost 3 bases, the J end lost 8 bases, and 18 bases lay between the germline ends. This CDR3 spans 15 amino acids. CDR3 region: CASSSRRRGTKPQHF. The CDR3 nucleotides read TGTGCCAGCAGCTCCCGGCGTAGAGGCACCAAGCCCCAGCATTTT.

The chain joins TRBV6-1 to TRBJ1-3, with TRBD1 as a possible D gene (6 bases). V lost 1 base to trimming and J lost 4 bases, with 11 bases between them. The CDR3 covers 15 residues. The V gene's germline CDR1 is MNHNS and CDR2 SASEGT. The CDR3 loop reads CASSEGIGTGNTIYF. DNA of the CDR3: TGTGCCAGCAGTGAAGGAATCGGGACAGGAAACACCATATATTTT.

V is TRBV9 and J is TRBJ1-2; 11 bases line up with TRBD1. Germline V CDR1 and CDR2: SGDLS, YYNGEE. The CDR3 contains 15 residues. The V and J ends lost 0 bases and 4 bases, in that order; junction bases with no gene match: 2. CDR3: CASSVDGTGGYGYTF. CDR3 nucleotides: TGTGCCAGCAGCGTAGACGGGACAGGGGGCTATGGCTACACCTTC.

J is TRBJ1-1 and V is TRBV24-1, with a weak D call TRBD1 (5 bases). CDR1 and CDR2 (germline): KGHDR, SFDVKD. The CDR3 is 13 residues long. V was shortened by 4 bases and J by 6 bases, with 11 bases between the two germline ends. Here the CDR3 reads CATSEAGRPEAFF. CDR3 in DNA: TGTGCCACCAGTGAAGCAGGGAGGCCTGAAGCTTTCTTT.

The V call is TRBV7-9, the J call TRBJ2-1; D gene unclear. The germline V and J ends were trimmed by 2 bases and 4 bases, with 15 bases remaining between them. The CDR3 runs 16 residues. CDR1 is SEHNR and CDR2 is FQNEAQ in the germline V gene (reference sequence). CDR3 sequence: CASSLTDGYMYNEQFF. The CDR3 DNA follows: TGTGCCAGCAGCTTAACCGACGGGTATATGTACAATGAGCAGTTCTTC.

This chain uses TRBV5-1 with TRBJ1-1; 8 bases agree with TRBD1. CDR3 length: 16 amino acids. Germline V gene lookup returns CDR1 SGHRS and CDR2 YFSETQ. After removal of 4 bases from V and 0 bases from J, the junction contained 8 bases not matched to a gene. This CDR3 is CASSQTPGGLNTEAFF. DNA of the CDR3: TGCGCCAGCAGCCAGACCCCAGGGGGCTTGAACACTGAAGCTTTCTTT.